This T cell receptor (beta chain) was sequenced during a study of technical replicates of blood from a few donors. The table came from immunoSEQ multiplex PCR; TCRdb's copy has only in-frame clones and leaves some out. This table holds 74,000 or so clones, 96% found once. This clone has just one count. The germline gives CDR1 MDHEN, CDR2 SYDVKM. The V and J ends lost 10 bases and 3 bases, in that order; junction bases with no gene match: 14. The CDR3 runs 16 residues. The chain employs TRBV28 and TRBJ1-5; 8 bases are shared with TRBD1. This receptor was taken from a human donor in good health. Specimen: T cells isolated from PBMCs. CDR3 protein: CATSSRGQILNQPQHF. The CDR3 DNA reads TGTGCCACTTCTAGCAGGGGGCAGATACTCAATCAGCCCCAGCATTTT.